This record looks at one TCR beta chain sequence and its context. After removal of 5 bases from V and 6 bases from J, the junction contained 4 bases not matched to a gene. The length of the CDR3 is 14 residues. Germline V lookup: CDR1 DFQATT, CDR2 SNEGSKA (reference sequence). The sample is drawn from a study of blood T cells in healthy people across ages. A J-beta primer mix and a sample-barcoded 5' primer were used in a second PCR of roughly 6 to 12 cycles. The template-switch adaptor was a 5' adaptor with 12 random nucleotides. It tagged each cDNA molecule. TCRdb reprocessed the 5' RACE reads via MiXCR and lists one record per CDR3 protein. The sample holds about 1.6 million distinct CDR3 sequences, roughly 32% seen once. Total RNA, at least 5.5 micrograms per sample, was extracted from PBMCs.

The sequence came from a woman under 40 in good health. The chain couples TRBV20-1 to TRBJ1-4, with 12 bases identical to TRBD1. The specimen was blood. The CDR3 sequence is CSAWGQGADEKLFF. CDR3 coding DNA: TGCAGTGCTTGGGGACAGGGGGCCGATGAAAAACTGTTTTTT.